These 26 T cell receptor beta chains came from one sample sequenced in a study of blood T cells in healthy people across ages. Primed by a sample-barcoded 5' primer and a J-beta primer mix, a second PCR proceeded for 7 to 11 cycles. TCRdb independently ran MiXCR on the 5' RACE reads; one entry per CDR3 protein. The table has hundreds of thousands of distinct CDR3 sequences, about 30% seen once. Sequences were obtained from blood. The receptors here all came from a woman aged 80 or over in good health.

This clonotype came up many times. This sequence joins TRBV4-3 and TRBJ2-3; TRBD2 might be the D (6 bases). CDR3 length equals 14 residues. The V gene's germline CDR1 is LGHNA and CDR2 YSLEER. V lost 5 bases and J 2 bases, leaving 11 bases between the germline ends. The CDR3 region is CASSKRTTTDTQYF. The CDR3 coding sequence is TGCGCCAGCAGCAAAAGGACTACCACAGATACGCAGTATTTT.

CDR3 in DNA: TGTGCCAGCAGCTTAGGAAGGGACAGCTCGAGCTCCTATAATTCACCCCTCCACTTT. Residues: CASSLGRDSSSSYNSPLHF. The chain recombines TRBV7-2 with TRBJ1-6, with 7 bases lining up with TRBD1. This CDR3 has 19 residues. Germline CDR1 SGHTA, CDR2 FQGNSA. Trimming removed 1 base from V and 0 bases from J; junction bases left unmatched: 9.

This chain uses TRBV19 with TRBJ2-3; TRBD2 is a possible D gene (6 bases). CDR1 and CDR2 (germline): LNHDA, SQIVND (reference sequence). Trimming shortened V by 2 bases and J by 0 bases, and 9 bases separated the two germline ends. The CDR3 sequence is 15 residues long. CDR3 in DNA: TGTGCCAGTAGTATAAGTAGCGGAAGCACAGATACGCAGTATTTT. It translates to CASSISSGSTDTQYF.

This clonotype was counted many times. The gene calls are TRBV12-3 or TRBV12-4 and TRBJ1-5; D is ambiguous. The CDR3 is 17 residues long. Trimming removed 0 bases from V and 1 base from J, with 13 bases in between. The CDR3: CASSLAHVVSSNQPQHF. For the CDR3, the DNA is TGTGCCAGCAGTTTAGCGCATGTGGTCAGCAGCAATCAGCCCCAGCATTTT.

This clonotype was seen repeatedly, ten times or more. The chain has TRBV20-1 and TRBJ1-5, with D possibly being TRBD1 (5 bases). From germline, CDR1 is DFQATT and CDR2 SNEGSKA (reference sequence). CDR3 length: 17 amino acids. The V end was cut by 0 bases, the J end by 3 bases, with 18 bases between. The CDR3 protein is CSARDHKGGVDNQPQHF. In nucleotides, the CDR3 is TGCAGTGCTAGAGATCATAAGGGAGGGGTTGACAATCAGCCCCAGCATTTT.

In this sample, this clonotype turned up many times. This chain links TRBV7-2 with TRBJ2-7, with 8 bases fitting TRBD1. Unmatched junction bases numbered 6, after V lost 5 bases and J lost 3 bases. Germline values: CDR1 SGHTA, CDR2 FQGNSA. The CDR3 spans 14 residues. The CDR3 protein is CASSARTGYYEQYF. In nucleotides, the CDR3 is TGTGCCAGCAGCGCCAGGACAGGGTACTACGAGCAGTACTTC.

This clonotype was seen repeatedly, ten times or more. This sequence joins TRBV28 and TRBJ2-3; 15 nucleotides match TRBD2. The CDR3 consists of 16 residues. Germline CDR1 MDHEN, CDR2 SYDVKM. After removal of 5 bases from V and 6 bases from J, the junction contained 6 bases not matched to a gene. The CDR3 spells CASSASGTSGGDTQYF. Written as DNA, the CDR3 is TGTGCCAGCAGTGCCTCCGGGACTAGCGGGGGGGATACGCAGTATTTT.

This clonotype showed up many times. The chain employs TRBV10-3 and TRBJ2-1, with TRBD1 matching over 11 bases. V lost 6 bases, J lost 10 bases, and 20 bases stayed unmatched. The germline V gene encodes CDR1 ENHRY and CDR2 SYGVKD. CDR3 length: 18 residues. In nucleotides, the CDR3 is TGTGCCATCAGGCCGGGACAGGGGGGAGGTCATCCCCTCAGCGAGCAGTTCTTC. Amino acid sequence: CAIRPGQGGGHPLSEQFF.

The chain joins TRBV4-2 to TRBJ2-3; 7 positions agree with TRBD2. This CDR3 comprises 17 residues. The V gene's germline CDR1 is LGHNA and CDR2 YNFKEQ. Losses at the gene ends were 0 bases for V and 1 base for J; bases not matched to a gene: 7. The CDR3 DNA follows: TGTGCCAGCAGCCAAGAACCCCCGGGGGGACGCACAGATACGCAGTATTTT. This sequence encodes CASSQEPPGGRTDTQYF.

For the CDR3, the DNA is TGTGCCAGCAGCGTAGGGTATCACCGGGCCAAAGACACCGGGGAGCTGTTTTTT. Translating gives CASSVGYHRAKDTGELFF. The rearrangement joins TRBV7-8 to TRBJ2-2; D is undetermined. V shed 5 bases and J shed 3 bases, with 22 bases lying between them. The CDR3 contains 18 residues. Germline V lookup: CDR1 SGHVS, CDR2 FQNEAQ. Full variable domain (outside the CDR3, taken from reference TRBV7-8 and TRBJ2-2): GAGVSQSPRYKVAKRGQDVALRCDPISGHVSLFWYQQALGQGPEFLTYFQNEAQLDKSGLPSDRFFAERPEGSVSTLKIQRTQQEDSAVYLCASSVGYHRAKDTGELFFGEGSRLTVL.

This clonotype was counted many times. V is TRBV6-2 or TRBV6-3 and J is TRBJ2-1; 10 bases agree with TRBD2. This CDR3 comprises 13 residues. The germline gives CDR1 MNHEY, CDR2 SVGEGT. V trimming: 1 base; J trimming: 15 bases; junction bases outside the gene matches: 6. The CDR3 region is CASSYLAGGLPFF. The CDR3 DNA is TGTGCCAGCAGTTACTTAGCGGGGGGCCTACCGTTCTTC.

This clonotype was recorded a few times. The J gene is TRBJ1-2, the V gene TRBV11-2, with D hard to call. Between the trimmed V and J ends, which lost 0 bases and 8 bases, there was a span of 13 bases. The CDR3 covers 14 residues. Germline V gives CDR1 SGHAT, CDR2 FQNNGV. In nucleotides, the CDR3 is TGTGCCAGCAGCTTAGATAGGTCCTCCCAGGGCTACACCTTC. This translates into CASSLDRSSQGYTF.

In its sample, this clonotype was seen many times. The rearrangement uses TRBV7-2 and TRBJ2-5, with D possibly being TRBD1 (5 bases). CDR3 size: 13 residues. Germline values: CDR1 SGHTA, CDR2 FQGNSA. The V and J ends lost 5 bases and 5 bases respectively, with 12 bases between them. CDR3 DNA: TGTGCCAGCAGCGGGGTAGGGGCGGAGACCCAGTACTTC. The encoded protein is CASSGVGAETQYF.

Of note for this clonotype: Since a much larger clone is just one base distant, this may be a read error. DNA of the CDR3: TGCGCCAGCAGCTCGAAGAGGGAGCCCGGTTGGGAGACCCAGTACTTC. It translates to CASSSKREPGWETQYF. The chain joins TRBV5-1 to TRBJ2-4, with TRBD2 as a possible D gene (5 bases). Gene TRBJ2-5 matches the end of the DNA better, so the J call may be wrong. CDR3 length: 16 amino acids. Germline V lookup: CDR1 SGHRS, CDR2 YFSETQ.

This sequence joins TRBV19 and TRBJ2-1, with 9 nucleotides matching TRBD2. The CDR3 consists of 16 residues. V trimming: 0 bases; J trimming: 7 bases; junction bases outside the gene matches: 7. Germline values: CDR1 LNHDA, CDR2 SQIVND (reference sequence). The CDR3 reads CASSIERSGGPNEQFF. For the CDR3, the DNA is TGTGCCAGTAGTATAGAGCGCAGCGGGGGGCCTAATGAGCAGTTCTTC.

This clonotype was counted ten times or more. The V call is TRBV7-3, the J call TRBJ2-5, with D tentatively TRBD2 (6 bases). The CDR3 has 13 residues. From germline, CDR1 is SGHTA and CDR2 FQGTGA. Trimming cost V 2 bases and J 13 bases, with 17 bases left between them. CDR3 residues: CASSLSRDFPPYF. Written as DNA, the CDR3 is TGTGCCAGCAGCTTATCGAGGGACTTCCCGCCGTACTTC. Drawing the rest from reference TRBV7-3 and TRBJ2-5, the complete variable domain is GAGVSQTPSNKVTEKGKYVELRCDPISGHTALYWYRQSLGQGPEFLIYFQGTGAADDSGLPNDRFFAVRPEGSVSTLKIQRTERGDSAVYLCASSLSRDFPPYFGPGTRLLVL.

This clonotype was picked up many times. This sequence joins TRBV10-3 and TRBJ1-2; D not resolved. Germline V gene lookup returns CDR1 ENHRY and CDR2 SYGVKD. The CDR3 is 12 amino acids. V shed 10 bases and J shed 3 bases, with 12 bases lying between them. The CDR3 region is CATSRGDYGYTF. In DNA, the CDR3 is TGTGCCACCTCGCGAGGCGACTATGGCTACACCTTC.

This clonotype showed up just once. V gene TRBV11-2 combines with J gene TRBJ2-3; tentative D call: TRBD2 (7 bases). Trimming removed 8 bases at V and 1 base at J, with 16 bases between. The CDR3 extends over 15 amino acids. Germline V lookup: CDR1 SGHAT, CDR2 FQNNGV. The CDR3, as DNA: TGTGCCAGCGCGATGAGGGGGGGCCGCACAGATACGCAGTATTTT. It yields the protein CASAMRGGRTDTQYF.

Only a few counts were recorded for this clonotype. A single base separates this from a much larger clone, so it may be a read error. The V and J genes are TRBV9 and TRBJ2-1; perhaps TRBD2 as D (7 bases). Germline V gene sequence: CDR1 SGDLS, CDR2 YYNGEE. There are 16 residues in the CDR3. The CDR3 DNA reads TGTACCAGCAGCGCTCTTGGGGGGGGCATTTACAATGAGCAGTTCTTC. This gives the protein CTSSALGGGIYNEQFF.

This clonotype was observed many times. V is TRBV5-1 and J is TRBJ1-6; the match to TRBD1 covers 7 bases. Germline CDR1 reads SGHRS; CDR2 reads YFSETQ. The length of the CDR3 is 14 residues. The ends lost 2 bases at V and 8 bases at J; junction bases unmatched: 4. The CDR3 DNA reads as TGCGCCAGCAGCTTAACAGGGGCTGATTCACCCCTCCACTTT. This sequence encodes CASSLTGADSPLHF.

Worth noting for this clonotype: A much more abundant neighbour one base away suggests this may be a read error. This rearrangement joins TRBV6-2 or TRBV6-3 to TRBJ1-5; D unresolved. CDR1 MNHEY and CDR2 SVGEGT come from the germline V gene. This CDR3 spans 14 amino acids. CDR3 DNA sequence: TGTGCCAGCAGTTACTCGGCGGGGAGGCAGCCCCGGCATTTT. The encoded protein is CASSYSAGRQPRHF.

Comment on this clonotype: One end of the junction is discordant with germline, which a read error may explain. The chain recombines TRBV20-1 with TRBJ2-2; 11 nucleotides align to TRBD1. CDR1 is DFQATT, CDR2 SNEGSKA, per germline (reference sequence). This CDR3 is 14 amino acids long. The CDR3 is CSAPGQGDGGERFF. The CDR3 coding sequence is TGCAGTGCTCCGGGACAGGGGGATGGCGGGGAGCGGTTTTTT.

This clonotype was seen many times. The chain combines TRBV4-2 with TRBJ2-1, with TRBD2 matching over 10 bases. V dropped 0 bases and J dropped 6; count of bases not matched to a gene: 8. The CDR3 is 17 residues long. The germline gives CDR1 LGHNA, CDR2 YNFKEQ. The CDR3 protein is CASSQDLQRGGLNEQFF. The CDR3 DNA reads as TGTGCCAGCAGCCAAGATCTTCAGCGGGGGGGCCTCAATGAGCAGTTCTTC.

The sample holds many counts of this clonotype. This chain links TRBV12-3 or TRBV12-4 with TRBJ1-4; D unresolved. This CDR3 is 14 amino acids long. The V and J ends lost 7 bases and 11 bases respectively, with 20 bases between them. The CDR3 loop is CASTPPAGLRKLFF. The CDR3 DNA sequence: TGTGCCAGCACACCCCCGGCCGGCCTAAGGAAACTGTTTTTT.

V is TRBV7-9 and J is TRBJ2-2; D remains unclear. This CDR3 comprises 15 residues. V dropped 4 bases and J dropped 2 bases, with 11 bases sitting between them. Germline V CDR1 and CDR2: SEHNR, FQNEAQ (reference sequence). This CDR3 is CASSYGRTNTGELFF. The CDR3 nucleotides read TGTGCCAGCAGCTACGGACGGACCAACACCGGGGAGCTGTTTTTT.

This clonotype occurred many times. V and J are TRBV20-1 and TRBJ2-1; 8 bases are shared with TRBD2. Germline CDR1 reads DFQATT; CDR2 reads SNEGSKA (reference sequence). Trimming cost V 6 bases and J 7 bases; bases outside gene matches: 8. The CDR3 sequence is 13 residues long. The CDR3: CSARAGGRNEQFF. The CDR3 DNA reads TGCAGTGCCCGGGCGGGGGGTAGGAATGAGCAGTTCTTC.